This T cell receptor beta chain appears in the sequencing data of a study of blood T cell repertoires in COVID-19. Background on the study: Nucleic acid was either cDNA or gDNA, and it came from T cells, B-cell-depleted T cells, or PBMCs.

CDR3 length equals 15 residues. J lost 5 bases, V lost 5 bases, and 7 bases had no gene match. CDR1 and CDR2 from the germline V gene are MNHEY and SMNVEV (reference sequence). As handled by the study authors: Researchers report that nucleated cell counts were estimated from reference gene primer amplification. Here immunoSEQ multiplex PCR was the method, and the copy in TCRdb shows in-frame clones only, minus some. V and J calls and clone size are given by that table; D and trimming were obtained from the DNA. This table holds about 120,000 clones, approximately 78% found once. V usage is TRBV27 and J usage is TRBJ2-5; the match to TRBD2 covers 11 bases. Sequences were obtained from peripheral blood. This sequence originates from a man in his sixties or seventies with acute or convalescent COVID-19. The CDR3 DNA sequence: TGTGCCAGCAGTGGGTTCGGACTAGCGGGTGAGACCCAGTACTTC. This encodes CASSGFGLAGETQYF.